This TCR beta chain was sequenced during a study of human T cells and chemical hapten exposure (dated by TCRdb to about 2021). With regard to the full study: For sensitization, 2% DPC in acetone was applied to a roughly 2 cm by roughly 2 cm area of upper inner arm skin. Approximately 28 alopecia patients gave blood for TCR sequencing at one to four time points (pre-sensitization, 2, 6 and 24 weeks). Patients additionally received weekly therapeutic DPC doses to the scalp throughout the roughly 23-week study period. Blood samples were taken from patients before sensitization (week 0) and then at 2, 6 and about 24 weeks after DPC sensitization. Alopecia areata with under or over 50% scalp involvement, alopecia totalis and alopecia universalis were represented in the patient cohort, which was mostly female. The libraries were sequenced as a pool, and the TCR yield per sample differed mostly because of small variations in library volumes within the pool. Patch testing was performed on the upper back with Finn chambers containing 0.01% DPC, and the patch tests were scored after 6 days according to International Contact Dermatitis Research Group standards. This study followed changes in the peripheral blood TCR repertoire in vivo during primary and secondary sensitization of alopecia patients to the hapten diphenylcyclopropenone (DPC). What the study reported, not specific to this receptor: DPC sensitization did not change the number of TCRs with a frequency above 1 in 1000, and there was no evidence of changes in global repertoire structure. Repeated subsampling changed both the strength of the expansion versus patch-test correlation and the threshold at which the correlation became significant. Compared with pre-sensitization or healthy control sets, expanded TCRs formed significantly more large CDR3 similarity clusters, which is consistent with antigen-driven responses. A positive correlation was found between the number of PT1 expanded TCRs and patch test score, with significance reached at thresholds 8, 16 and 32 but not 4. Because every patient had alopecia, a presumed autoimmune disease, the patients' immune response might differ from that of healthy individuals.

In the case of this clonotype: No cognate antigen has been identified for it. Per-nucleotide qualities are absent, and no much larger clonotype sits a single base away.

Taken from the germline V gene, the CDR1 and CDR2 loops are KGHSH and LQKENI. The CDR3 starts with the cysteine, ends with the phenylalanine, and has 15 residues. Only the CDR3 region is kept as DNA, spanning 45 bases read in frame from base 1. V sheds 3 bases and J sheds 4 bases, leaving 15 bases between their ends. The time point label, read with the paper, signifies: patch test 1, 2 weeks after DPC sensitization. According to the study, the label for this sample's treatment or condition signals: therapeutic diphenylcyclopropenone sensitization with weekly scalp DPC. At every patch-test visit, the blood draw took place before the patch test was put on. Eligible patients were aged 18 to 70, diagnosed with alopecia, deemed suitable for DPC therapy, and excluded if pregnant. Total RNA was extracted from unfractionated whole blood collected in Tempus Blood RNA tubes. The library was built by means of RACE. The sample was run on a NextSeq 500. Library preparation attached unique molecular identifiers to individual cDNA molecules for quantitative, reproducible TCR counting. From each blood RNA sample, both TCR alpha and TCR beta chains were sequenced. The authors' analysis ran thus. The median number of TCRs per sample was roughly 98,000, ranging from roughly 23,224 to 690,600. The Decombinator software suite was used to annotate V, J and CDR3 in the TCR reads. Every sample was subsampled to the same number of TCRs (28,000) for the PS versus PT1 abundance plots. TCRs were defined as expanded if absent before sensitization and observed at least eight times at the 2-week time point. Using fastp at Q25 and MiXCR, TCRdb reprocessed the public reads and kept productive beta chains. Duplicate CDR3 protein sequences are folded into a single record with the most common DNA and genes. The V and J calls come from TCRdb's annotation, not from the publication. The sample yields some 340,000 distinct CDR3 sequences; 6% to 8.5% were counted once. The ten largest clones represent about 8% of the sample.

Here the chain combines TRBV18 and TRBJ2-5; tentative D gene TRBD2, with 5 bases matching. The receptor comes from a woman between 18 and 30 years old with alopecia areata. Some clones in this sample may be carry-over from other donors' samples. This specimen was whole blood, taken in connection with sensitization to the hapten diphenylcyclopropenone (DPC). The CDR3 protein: CASSPHSGVGETQYF. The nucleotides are TGTGCCAGCTCACCCCATTCCGGGGTCGGAGAGACCCAGTACTTC.